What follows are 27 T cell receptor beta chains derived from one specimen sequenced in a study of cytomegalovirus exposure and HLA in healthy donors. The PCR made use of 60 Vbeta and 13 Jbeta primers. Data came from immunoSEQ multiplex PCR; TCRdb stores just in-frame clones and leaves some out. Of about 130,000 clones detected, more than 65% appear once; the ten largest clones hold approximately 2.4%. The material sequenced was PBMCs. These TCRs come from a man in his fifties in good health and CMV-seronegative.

The CDR3 sequence: CASLSLGGGQYNSPLHF. For the CDR3, the DNA is TGTGCCAGCCTAAGCTTAGGGGGGGGGCAGTATAATTCACCCCTCCACTTT. This rearrangement joins TRBV7-2 to TRBJ1-6; tentatively, D is TRBD1 (6 bases). This CDR3 is 17 amino acids long. Germline V gene lookup returns CDR1 SGHTA and CDR2 FQGNSA. Trimming took off 8 bases at V and 4 bases at J, with 21 bases between the two ends. Full variable domain (remainder filled in from reference TRBV7-2 and TRBJ1-6): GAGVSQSPSNKVTEKGKDVELRCDPISGHTALYWYRQSLGQGLEFLIYFQGNSAPDKSGLPSDRFSAERTGGSVSTLTIQRTQQEDSAVYLCASLSLGGGQYNSPLHFGNGTRLTVT.

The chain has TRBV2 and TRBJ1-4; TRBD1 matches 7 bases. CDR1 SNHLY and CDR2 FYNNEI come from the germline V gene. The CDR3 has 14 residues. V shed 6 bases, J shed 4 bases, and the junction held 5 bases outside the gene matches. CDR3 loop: CASSRGFYNEKLFF. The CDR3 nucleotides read TGTGCCAGCAGCAGGGGGTTTTATAATGAAAAACTGTTTTTT.

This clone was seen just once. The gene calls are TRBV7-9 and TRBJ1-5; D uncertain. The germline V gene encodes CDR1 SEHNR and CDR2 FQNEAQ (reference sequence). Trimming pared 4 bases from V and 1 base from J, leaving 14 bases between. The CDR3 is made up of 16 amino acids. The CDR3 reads CASSSSFSLSNQPQHF. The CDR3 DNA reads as TGTGCCAGCAGCTCTAGCTTCTCTCTGAGCAATCAGCCCCAGCATTTT.

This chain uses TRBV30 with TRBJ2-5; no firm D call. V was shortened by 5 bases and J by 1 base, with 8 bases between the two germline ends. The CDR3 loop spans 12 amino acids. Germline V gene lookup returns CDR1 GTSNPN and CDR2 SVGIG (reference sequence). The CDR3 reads CAWDLGQETQYF. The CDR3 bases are TGTGCCTGGGACTTGGGCCAAGAGACCCAGTACTTC.

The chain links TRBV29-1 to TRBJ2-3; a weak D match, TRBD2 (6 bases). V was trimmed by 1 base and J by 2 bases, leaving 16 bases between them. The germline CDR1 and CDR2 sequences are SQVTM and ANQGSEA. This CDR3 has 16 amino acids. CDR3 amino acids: CSVEVRPRGTTDTQYF. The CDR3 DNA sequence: TGCAGCGTTGAAGTCAGGCCCCGGGGGACCACAGATACGCAGTATTTT.

In DNA form, the CDR3 reads TGTGCCACCTCCGGGACAGGGATCATGAACACTGAAGCTTTCTTT. It encodes CATSGTGIMNTEAFF. V gene TRBV6-5 combines with J gene TRBJ1-1; 9 nucleotides align to TRBD1. CDR3 length equals 15 residues. Germline V gene sequence: CDR1 MNHEY, CDR2 SVGAGI. With V trimmed by 10 bases and J by 0 bases, 9 bases remained unmatched.

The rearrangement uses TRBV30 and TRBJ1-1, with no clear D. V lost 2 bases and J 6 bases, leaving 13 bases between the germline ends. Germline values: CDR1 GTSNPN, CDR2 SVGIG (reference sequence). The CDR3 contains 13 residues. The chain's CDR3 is CAWSFGVTAEAFF. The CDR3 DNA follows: TGTGCCTGGAGTTTCGGGGTGACGGCTGAAGCTTTCTTT.

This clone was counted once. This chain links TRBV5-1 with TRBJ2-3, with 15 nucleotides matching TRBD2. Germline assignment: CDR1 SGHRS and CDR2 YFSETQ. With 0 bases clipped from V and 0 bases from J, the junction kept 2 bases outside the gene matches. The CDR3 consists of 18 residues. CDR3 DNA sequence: TGCGCCAGCAGCTTGGGGACTAGCGGGGGGGCTAGCACAGATACGCAGTATTTT. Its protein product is CASSLGTSGGASTDTQYF.

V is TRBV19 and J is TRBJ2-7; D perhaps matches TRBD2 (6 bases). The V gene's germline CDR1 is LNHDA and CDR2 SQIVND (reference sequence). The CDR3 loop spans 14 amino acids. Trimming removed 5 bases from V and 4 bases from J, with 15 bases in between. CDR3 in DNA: TGTGCCAGTAGTTGGGGAGGACAAGGATACGAGCAGTACTTC. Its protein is CASSWGGQGYEQYF. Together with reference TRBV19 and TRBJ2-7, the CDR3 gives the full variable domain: DGGITQSPKYLFRKEGQNVTLSCEQNLNHDAMYWYRQDPGQGLRLIYYSQIVNDFQKGDIAEGYSVSREKKESFPLTVTSAQKNPTAFYLCASSWGGQGYEQYFGPGTRLTVT.

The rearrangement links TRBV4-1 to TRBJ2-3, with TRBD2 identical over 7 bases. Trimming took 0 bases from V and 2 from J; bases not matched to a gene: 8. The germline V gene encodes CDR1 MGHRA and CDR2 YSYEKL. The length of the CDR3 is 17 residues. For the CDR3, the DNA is TGCGCCAGCAGCCAAGACGTCCCTAGCGGACTCACAGATACGCAGTATTTT. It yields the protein CASSQDVPSGLTDTQYF.

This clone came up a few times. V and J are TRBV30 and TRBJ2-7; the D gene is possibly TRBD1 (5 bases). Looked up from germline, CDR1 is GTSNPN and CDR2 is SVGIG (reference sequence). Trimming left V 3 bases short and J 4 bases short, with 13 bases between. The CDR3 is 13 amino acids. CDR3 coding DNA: TGTGCCTGGAGGAGCAGGGTCGGGTACGAGCAGTACTTC. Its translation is CAWRSRVGYEQYF.

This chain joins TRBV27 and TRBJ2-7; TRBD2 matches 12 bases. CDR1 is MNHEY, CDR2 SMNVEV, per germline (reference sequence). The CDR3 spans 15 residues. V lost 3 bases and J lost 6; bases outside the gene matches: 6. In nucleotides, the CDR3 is TGTGCCAGCAGTTTCCGGACTAGCGGGGAGGGCGAGCAGTACTTC. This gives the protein CASSFRTSGEGEQYF.

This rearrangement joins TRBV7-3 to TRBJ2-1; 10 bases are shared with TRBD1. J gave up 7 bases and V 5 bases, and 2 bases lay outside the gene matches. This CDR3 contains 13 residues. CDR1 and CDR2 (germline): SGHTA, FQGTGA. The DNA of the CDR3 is TGTGCCAGCAGCGGGGGACAGGGGAATGAGCAGTTCTTC. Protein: CASSGGQGNEQFF.

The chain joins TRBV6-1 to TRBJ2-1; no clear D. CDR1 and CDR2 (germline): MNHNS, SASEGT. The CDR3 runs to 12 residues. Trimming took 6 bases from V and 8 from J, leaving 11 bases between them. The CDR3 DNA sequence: TGTGCCAGCAGCCCTAGAGGCGATGAGCAGTTCTTC. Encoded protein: CASSPRGDEQFF.

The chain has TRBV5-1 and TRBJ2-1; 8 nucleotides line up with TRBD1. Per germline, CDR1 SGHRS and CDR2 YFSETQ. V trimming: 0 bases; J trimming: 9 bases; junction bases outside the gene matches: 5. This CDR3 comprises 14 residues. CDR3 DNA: TGCGCCAGCAGCTTGGACGGACAGGGAAGTGAGCAGTTCTTC. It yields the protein CASSLDGQGSEQFF. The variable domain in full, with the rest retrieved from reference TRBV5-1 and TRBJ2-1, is KAGVTQTPRYLIKTRGQQVTLSCSPISGHRSVSWYQQTPGQGLQFLFEYFSETQRNKGNFPGRFSGRQFSNSRSEMNVSTLELGDSALYLCASSLDGQGSEQFFGPGTRLTVL.

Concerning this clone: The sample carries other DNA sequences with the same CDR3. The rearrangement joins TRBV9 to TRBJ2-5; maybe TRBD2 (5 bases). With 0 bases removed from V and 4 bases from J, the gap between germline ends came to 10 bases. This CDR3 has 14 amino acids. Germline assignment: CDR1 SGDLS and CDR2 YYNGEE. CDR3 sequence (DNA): TGTGCCAGCAGCGTAGAGCTAGCAGGAGAGACCCAGTACTTC. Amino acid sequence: CASSVELAGETQYF.

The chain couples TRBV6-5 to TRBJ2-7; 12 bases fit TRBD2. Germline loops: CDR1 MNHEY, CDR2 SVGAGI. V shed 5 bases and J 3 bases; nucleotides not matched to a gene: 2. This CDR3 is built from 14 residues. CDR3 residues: CASSPGLAGYEQYF. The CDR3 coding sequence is TGTGCCAGCAGTCCGGGACTAGCGGGCTACGAGCAGTACTTC.

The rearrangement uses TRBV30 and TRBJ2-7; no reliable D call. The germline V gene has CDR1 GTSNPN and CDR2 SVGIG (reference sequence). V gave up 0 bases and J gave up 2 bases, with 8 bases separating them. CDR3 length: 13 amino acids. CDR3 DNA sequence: TGTGCCTGGAGTGTACCTACCCCCTACGAGCAGTACTTC. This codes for CAWSVPTPYEQYF. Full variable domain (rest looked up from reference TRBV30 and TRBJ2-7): SQTIHQWPATLVQPVGSPLSLECTVEGTSNPNLYWYRQAAGRGLQLLFYSVGIGQISSEVPQNLSASRPQDRQFILSSKKLLLSDSGFYLCAWSVPTPYEQYFGPGTRLTVT.

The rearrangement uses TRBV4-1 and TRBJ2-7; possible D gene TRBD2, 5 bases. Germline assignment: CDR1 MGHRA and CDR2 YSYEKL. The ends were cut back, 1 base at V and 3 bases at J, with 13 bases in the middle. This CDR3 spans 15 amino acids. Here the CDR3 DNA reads TGCGCCAGCAGCCAAGTCCATACAGCGGTCTACGAGCAGTACTTC. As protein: CASSQVHTAVYEQYF.

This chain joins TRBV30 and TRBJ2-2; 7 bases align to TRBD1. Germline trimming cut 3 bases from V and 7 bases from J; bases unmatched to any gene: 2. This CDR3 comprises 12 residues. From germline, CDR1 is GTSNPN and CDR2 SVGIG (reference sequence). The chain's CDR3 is CAWRTGDGELFF. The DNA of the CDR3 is TGTGCCTGGAGAACAGGGGACGGGGAGCTGTTTTTT. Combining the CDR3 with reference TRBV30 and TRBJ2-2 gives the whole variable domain SQTIHQWPATLVQPVGSPLSLECTVEGTSNPNLYWYRQAAGRGLQLLFYSVGIGQISSEVPQNLSASRPQDRQFILSSKKLLLSDSGFYLCAWRTGDGELFFGEGSRLTVL.

In DNA, the CDR3 is TGTGCCAGCAGCTTATACCGGGACAACAATTCACCCCTCCACTTT. Amino acid sequence: CASSLYRDNNSPLHF. The rearrangement uses TRBV13 and TRBJ1-6; possibly TRBD1 for D (6 bases). Per the germline V gene, CDR1 is PRHDT and CDR2 is FYEKMQ (reference sequence). Trimming stripped 2 bases from V and 7 bases from J, with 12 bases between. The CDR3 totals 15 residues.

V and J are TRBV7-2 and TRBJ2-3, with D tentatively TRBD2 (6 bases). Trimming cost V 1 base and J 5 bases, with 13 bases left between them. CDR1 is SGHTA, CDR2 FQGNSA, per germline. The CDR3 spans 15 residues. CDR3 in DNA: TGTGCCAGCAGCTTAGGAACGGGGGTGGGAGATACGCAGTATTTT. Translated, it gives CASSLGTGVGDTQYF. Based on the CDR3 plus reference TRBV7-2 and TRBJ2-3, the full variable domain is GAGVSQSPSNKVTEKGKDVELRCDPISGHTALYWYRQSLGQGLEFLIYFQGNSAPDKSGLPSDRFSAERTGGSVSTLTIQRTQQEDSAVYLCASSLGTGVGDTQYFGPGTRLTVL.

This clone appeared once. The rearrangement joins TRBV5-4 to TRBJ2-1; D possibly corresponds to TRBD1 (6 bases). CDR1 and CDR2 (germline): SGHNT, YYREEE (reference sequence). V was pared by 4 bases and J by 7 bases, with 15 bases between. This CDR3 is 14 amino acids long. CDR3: CASSILQGWNEQFF. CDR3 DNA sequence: TGTGCCAGCAGCATATTACAGGGTTGGAATGAGCAGTTCTTC. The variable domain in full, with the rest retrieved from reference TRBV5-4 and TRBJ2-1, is ETGVTQSPTHLIKTRGQQVTLRCSSQSGHNTVSWYQQALGQGPQFIFQYYREEENGRGNFPPRFSGLQFPNYSSELNVNALELDDSALYLCASSILQGWNEQFFGPGTRLTVL.

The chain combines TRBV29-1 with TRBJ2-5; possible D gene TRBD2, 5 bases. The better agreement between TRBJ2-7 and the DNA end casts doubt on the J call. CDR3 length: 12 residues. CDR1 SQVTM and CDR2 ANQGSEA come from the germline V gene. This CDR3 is CSVVKGGYEQYF. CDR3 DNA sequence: TGCAGCGTTGTCAAGGGCGGGTACGAGCAGTACTTC.

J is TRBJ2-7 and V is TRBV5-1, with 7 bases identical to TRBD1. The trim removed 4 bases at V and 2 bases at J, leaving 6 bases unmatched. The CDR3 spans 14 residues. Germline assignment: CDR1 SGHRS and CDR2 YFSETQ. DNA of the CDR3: TGCGCCAGCAGCGAGACAGGGATCCCCTACGAGCAGTACTTC. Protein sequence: CASSETGIPYEQYF.

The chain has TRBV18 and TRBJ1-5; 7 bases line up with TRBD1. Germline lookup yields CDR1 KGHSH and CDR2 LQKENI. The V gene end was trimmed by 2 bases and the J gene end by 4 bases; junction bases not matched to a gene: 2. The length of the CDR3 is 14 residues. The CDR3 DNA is TGTGCCAGCTCACCAGGGACAGCGAATCAGCCCCAGCATTTT. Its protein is CASSPGTANQPQHF. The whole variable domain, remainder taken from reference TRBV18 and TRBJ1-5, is NAGVMQNPRHLVRRRGQEARLRCSPMKGHSHVYWYRQLPEEGLKFMVYLQKENIIDESGMPKERFSAEFPKEGPSILRIQQVVRGDSAAYFCASSPGTANQPQHFGDGTRLSIL.

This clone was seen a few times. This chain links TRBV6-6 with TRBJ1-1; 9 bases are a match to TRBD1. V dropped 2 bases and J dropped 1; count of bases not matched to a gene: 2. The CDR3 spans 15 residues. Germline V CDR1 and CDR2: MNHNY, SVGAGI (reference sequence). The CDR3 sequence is CASSYTGQGNTEAFF. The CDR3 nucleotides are TGTGCCAGCAGTTACACGGGACAGGGGAACACTGAAGCTTTCTTT.